Listed here are 14 T cell receptor beta chains from one sample, sequenced in a study of blood T cell repertoires in COVID-19. Sequenced by immunoSEQ multiplex PCR; TCRdb stores in-frame clones only, minus some. The sample has tens of thousands of clones; about 89% are singletons. Sequenced input: peripheral blood. Source of these receptors: a man aged 55 to 70 with acute or convalescent COVID-19.

The J gene is TRBJ2-1, the V gene TRBV4-1, with 7 bases lining up with TRBD1. Trimming took 4 bases from V and 5 from J; bases not matched to a gene: 11. The CDR3 is 16 residues long. The germline gives CDR1 MGHRA, CDR2 YSYEKL. The DNA of the CDR3 is TGCGCCAGCAGCCTCTTAGGGGGCATAGGGAACAATGAGCAGTTCTTC. Its protein is CASSLLGGIGNNEQFF.

This sequence joins TRBV11-2 and TRBJ1-1; TRBD1 matches at 9 bases. CDR3 length equals 16 residues. The V gene's germline CDR1 is SGHAT and CDR2 FQNNGV. Germline trimming cut 5 bases from V and 1 base from J; bases unmatched to any gene: 8. CDR3 amino acids: CASSDKPGQGNTEAFF. The CDR3, as DNA: TGTGCCAGCAGCGACAAACCGGGACAGGGGAACACTGAAGCTTTCTTT.

On this clone itself: The junction differs from germline at one of its ends, possibly a read error. The chain uses TRBV29-1 and TRBJ2-3; D might be TRBD2 (5 bases). The germline CDR1 and CDR2 sequences are SQVTM and ANQGSEA. CDR3 length: 12 amino acids. The CDR3 sequence is CSFEGSRDTQYF. CDR3 sequence (DNA): TGCAGCTTTGAGGGCAGCAGGGATACGCAGTATTTT.

The CDR3 DNA reads as TGTGCCAGCAGCCAAGGCGAGAACGGGGAGCTGTTTTTT. As protein: CASSQGENGELFF. The chain recombines TRBV3-1 (or the pseudogene TRBV3-2) with TRBJ2-2; no firm D call. V was pared by 1 base and J by 7 bases, with 7 bases between. Per germline, CDR1 LGHDT and CDR2 YNNKEL (reference sequence). The CDR3 consists of 13 residues.

This chain uses TRBV10-2 with TRBJ2-7; 7 bases agree with TRBD2. CDR3 size: 14 residues. CDR1 and CDR2 from the germline V gene are WSHSY and SAAADI. The ends lost 1 base at V and 3 bases at J; junction bases unmatched: 3. The CDR3 protein is CASSEYGGSYEQYF. CDR3 DNA: TGCGCCAGCAGTGAGTATGGCGGGAGCTACGAGCAGTACTTC.

V usage is TRBV13 and J usage is TRBJ2-7; 7 bases map to TRBD1. The CDR3 runs 15 residues. V trimming: 5 bases; J trimming: 4 bases; junction bases outside the gene matches: 11. CDR1 is PRHDT and CDR2 is FYEKMQ in the germline V gene (reference sequence). CDR3 in amino acids: CASSRPGQPGYEQYF. In DNA form, the CDR3 reads TGTGCCAGCAGCCGTCCGGGACAGCCTGGTTACGAGCAGTACTTC.

This chain joins TRBV2 and TRBJ2-5, with 8 bases fitting TRBD2. This CDR3 is 15 amino acids long. Losses at the gene ends were 4 bases for V and 4 bases for J; bases not matched to a gene: 8. Germline CDR1 reads SNHLY; CDR2 reads FYNNEI. The chain's CDR3 is CASSGRTSSIETQYF. The CDR3 region has the DNA TGTGCCAGCAGTGGTAGGACTAGCTCCATAGAGACCCAGTACTTC.

The CDR3 reads CASSSDRVSGTDTQYF. DNA for the CDR3: TGTGCCAGCAGCTCAGACAGGGTATCAGGCACAGATACGCAGTATTTT. V and J are TRBV7-9 and TRBJ2-3; 7 bases are shared with TRBD1. Trimming removed 4 bases from V and 1 base from J; junction bases left unmatched: 8. The length of the CDR3 is 16 residues. Germline loops: CDR1 SEHNR, CDR2 FQNEAQ (reference sequence).

The CDR3 sequence: CASSETGPLSGNTIYF. CDR3 nucleotides: TGTGCCAGCAGTGAAACCGGTCCTCTCTCTGGAAACACCATATATTTT. V and J are TRBV25-1 and TRBJ1-3; D is uncertain. V was pared by 2 bases and J by 0 bases, with 11 bases between. The germline V gene has CDR1 MGHDK and CDR2 SYGVNS. The length of the CDR3 is 16 residues.

The CDR3 bases are TGTGCCAGCTCATCAAGAAGGGGGACGCATGCCTACGAGCAGTACTTC. Encoded protein: CASSSRRGTHAYEQYF. This chain links TRBV18 with TRBJ2-7, with D perhaps matching TRBD1 (6 bases). Deletions cut 5 bases from V and 2 bases from J, with 19 bases between. The CDR3 sequence is 16 residues long. Germline CDR1 reads KGHSH; CDR2 reads LQKENI.

The gene calls are TRBV5-1 and TRBJ1-2; possibly TRBD1 for D (6 bases). There are 16 residues in the CDR3. Germline values: CDR1 SGHRS, CDR2 YFSETQ. The germline V and J ends were trimmed by 6 bases and 1 base, with 19 bases remaining between them. In nucleotides, the CDR3 is TGCGCCAGCACCCTGAGTCCGGGACAAAATAACTATGGCTACACCTTC. It codes for CASTLSPGQNNYGYTF.

The chain recombines TRBV4-2 with TRBJ1-1, with 9 bases lining up with TRBD1. The CDR3 covers 12 residues. V lost 1 base and J lost 10; bases outside the gene matches: 1. CDR1 is LGHNA, CDR2 YNFKEQ, per germline. The CDR3 DNA reads TGTGCCAGCAGCCAAGCACAGGGGGCAGCTTTCTTT. It translates to CASSQAQGAAFF.

The chain has TRBV3-1 (or the pseudogene TRBV3-2) and TRBJ2-7, with D possibly matching TRBD2 (6 bases). Germline lookup yields CDR1 LGHDT and CDR2 YNNKEL (reference sequence). This CDR3 region has 14 residues. V lost 1 base and J lost 6, with 13 bases in between. CDR3 in amino acids: CASSQVVAVSEQYF. The CDR3 coding sequence is TGTGCCAGCAGCCAAGTAGTAGCGGTGAGCGAGCAGTACTTC.

The chain uses TRBV18 and TRBJ2-1, with TRBD2 matching 8 bases. J gave up 8 bases and V 3 bases, and 15 bases lay outside the gene matches. Germline V gene data show CDR1 as KGHSH and CDR2 as LQKENI. The CDR3 loop spans 17 amino acids. The DNA for the CDR3 is TGTGCCAGCTCACCCAGCGTCGGCGGGGGGAATGCGGATGAGCAGTTCTTC. It codes for CASSPSVGGGNADEQFF.